Listed here are 3 T cell receptor beta chains from one sample, sequenced in a study of T cells in Graves' hyperthyroidism and ophthalmopathy. TCR beta CDR3 region amplification was performed from RNA transcripts. TCR CDR3 underwent first-round RT-PCR with the HTBI primer set. From the multiplex PCR reads, TCRdb called clonotypes with MiXCR, one entry per CDR3 protein. The sample has 300,000 to 450,000 distinct CDR3 sequences; approximately 15% are singletons. The sequencing input was blood. All receptors derive from a woman aged 25 to 39 with Graves' ophthalmopathy.

The V gene is TRBV6-1, the J gene TRBJ2-7; TRBD1 aligns across 7 bases. The CDR3 has 15 amino acids. Trimming removed 2 bases from V and 6 bases from J; junction bases left unmatched: 10. Germline-derived CDR1 and CDR2 are MNHNS and SASEGT. The CDR3 DNA reads TGTGCCAGCAGTGAACGAGACAGGGCTATTACCGAGCAGTACTTC. It specifies CASSERDRAITEQYF.

This clonotype was seen repeatedly, ten times or more. The chain employs TRBV12-3 or TRBV12-4 and TRBJ1-4, with TRBD1 identical over 9 bases. The CDR3 runs to 15 residues. Trimming removed 6 bases from V and 7 bases from J; junction bases left unmatched: 9. Here the CDR3 DNA reads TGTGCCAGCAGGCAGGGGACAGGGCTAGGTGAAAAACTGTTTTTT. The encoded protein is CASRQGTGLGEKLFF.

In this sample, this clonotype turned up many times. The chain couples TRBV2 to TRBJ1-1; D call uncertain. There are 13 residues in the CDR3. CDR1 SNHLY and CDR2 FYNNEI come from the germline V gene. Trimming pared 5 bases from V and 1 base from J, leaving 8 bases between. The CDR3 sequence: CASSKNGNTEAFF. CDR3 bases: TGTGCCAGCAGTAAAAACGGGAACACTGAAGCTTTCTTT.